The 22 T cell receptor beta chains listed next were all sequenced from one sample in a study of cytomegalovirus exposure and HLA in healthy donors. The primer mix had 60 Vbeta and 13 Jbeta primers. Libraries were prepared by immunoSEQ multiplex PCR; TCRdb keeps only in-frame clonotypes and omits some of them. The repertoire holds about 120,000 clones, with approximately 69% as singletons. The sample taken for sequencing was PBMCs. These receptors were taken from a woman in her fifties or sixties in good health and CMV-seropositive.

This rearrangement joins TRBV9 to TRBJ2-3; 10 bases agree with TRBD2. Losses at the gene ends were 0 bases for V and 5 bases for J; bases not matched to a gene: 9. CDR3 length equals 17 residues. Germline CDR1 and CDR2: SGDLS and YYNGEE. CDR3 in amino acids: CASSVVGLAGALDTQYF. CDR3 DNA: TGTGCCAGCAGCGTAGTTGGTCTAGCGGGAGCCCTAGATACGCAGTATTTT.

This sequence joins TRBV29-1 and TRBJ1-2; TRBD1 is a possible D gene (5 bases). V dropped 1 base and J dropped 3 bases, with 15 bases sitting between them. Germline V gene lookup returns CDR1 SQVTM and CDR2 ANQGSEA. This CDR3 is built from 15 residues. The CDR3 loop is CSVEAPNRLDYGYTF. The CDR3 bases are TGCAGCGTTGAAGCACCAAACAGGCTGGACTATGGCTACACCTTC. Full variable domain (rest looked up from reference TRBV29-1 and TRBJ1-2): SAVISQKPSRDICQRGTSLTIQCQVDSQVTMMFWYRQQPGQSLTLIATANQGSEATYESGFVIDKFPISRPNLTFSTLTVSNMSPEDSSIYLCSVEAPNRLDYGYTFGSGTRLTVV.

The CDR3 sequence: CASSSRLISSYEQYF. Here the CDR3 DNA reads TGTGCCAGCAGCTCTCGATTGATCAGCTCCTACGAGCAGTACTTC. The chain recombines TRBV5-5 with TRBJ2-7; no definite D call. The length of the CDR3 is 15 residues. V lost 3 bases and J lost 0, with 13 bases in between. CDR1 is SGHKS, CDR2 YYEKEE, per germline (reference sequence).

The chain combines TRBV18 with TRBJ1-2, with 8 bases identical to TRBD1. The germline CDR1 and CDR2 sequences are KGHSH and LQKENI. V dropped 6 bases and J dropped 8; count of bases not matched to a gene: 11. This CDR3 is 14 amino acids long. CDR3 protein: CASSLDRGGVGYTF. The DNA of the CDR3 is TGTGCCAGCTCCCTAGACAGGGGAGGAGTCGGCTACACCTTC.

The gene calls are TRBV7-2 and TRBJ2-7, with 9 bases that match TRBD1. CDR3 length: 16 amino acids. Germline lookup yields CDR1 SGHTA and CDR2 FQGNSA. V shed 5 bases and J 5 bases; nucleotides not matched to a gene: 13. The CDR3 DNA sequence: TGTGCCAGCAGCCACCGGGGGGACAGGGCTCCCGACGAGCAGTACTTC. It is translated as CASSHRGDRAPDEQYF.

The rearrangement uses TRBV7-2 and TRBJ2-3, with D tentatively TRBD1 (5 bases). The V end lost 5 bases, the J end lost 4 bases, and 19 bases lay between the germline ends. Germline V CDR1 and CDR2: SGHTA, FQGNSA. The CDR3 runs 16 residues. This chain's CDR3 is CASSPHAGQGSDTQYF. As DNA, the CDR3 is TGTGCCAGCAGCCCCCATGCAGGGCAAGGGTCAGATACGCAGTATTTT.

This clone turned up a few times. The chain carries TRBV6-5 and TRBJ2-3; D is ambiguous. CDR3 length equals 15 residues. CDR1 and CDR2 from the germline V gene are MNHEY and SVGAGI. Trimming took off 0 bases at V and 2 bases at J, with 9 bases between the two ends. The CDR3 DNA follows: TGTGCCAGCAGTTACTCGATGCTGGCCACAGATACGCAGTATTTT. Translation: CASSYSMLATDTQYF.

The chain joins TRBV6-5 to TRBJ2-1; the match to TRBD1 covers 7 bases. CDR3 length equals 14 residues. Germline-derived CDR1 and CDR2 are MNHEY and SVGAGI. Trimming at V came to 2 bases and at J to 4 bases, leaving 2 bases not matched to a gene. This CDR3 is CASSYLGQYNEQFF. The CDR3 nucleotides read TGTGCCAGCAGTTACCTGGGACAGTACAATGAGCAGTTCTTC.

CDR3 DNA sequence: TGTGCCAGCAGCGCGGGACAGCAAGGGACTGGAAACACCATATATTTT. Its translation is CASSAGQQGTGNTIYF. V usage is TRBV5-5 and J usage is TRBJ1-3, with TRBD1 matching 7 bases. Trimming at V came to 4 bases and at J to 2 bases, leaving 9 bases not matched to a gene. Germline-derived CDR1 and CDR2 are SGHKS and YYEKEE (reference sequence). The CDR3 extends over 16 amino acids.

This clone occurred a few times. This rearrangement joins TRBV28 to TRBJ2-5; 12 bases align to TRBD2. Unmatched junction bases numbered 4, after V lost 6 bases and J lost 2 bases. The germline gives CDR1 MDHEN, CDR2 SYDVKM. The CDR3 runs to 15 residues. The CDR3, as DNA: TGTGCCAGCAGCGAGACTAGCGGGAGACAAGAGACCCAGTACTTC. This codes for CASSETSGRQETQYF. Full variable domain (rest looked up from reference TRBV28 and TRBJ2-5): DVKVTQSSRYLVKRTGEKVFLECVQDMDHENMFWYRQDPGLGLRLIYFSYDVKMKEKGDIPEGYSVSREKKERFSLILESASTNQTSMYLCASSETSGRQETQYFGPGTRLLVL.

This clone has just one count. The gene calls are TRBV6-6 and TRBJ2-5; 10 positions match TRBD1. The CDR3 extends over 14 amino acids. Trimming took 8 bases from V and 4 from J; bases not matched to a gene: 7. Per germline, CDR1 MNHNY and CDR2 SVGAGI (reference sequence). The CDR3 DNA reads TGTGCCAGCCGGGACAGGGGTCAGGGAGAGACCCAGTACTTC. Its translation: CASRDRGQGETQYF.

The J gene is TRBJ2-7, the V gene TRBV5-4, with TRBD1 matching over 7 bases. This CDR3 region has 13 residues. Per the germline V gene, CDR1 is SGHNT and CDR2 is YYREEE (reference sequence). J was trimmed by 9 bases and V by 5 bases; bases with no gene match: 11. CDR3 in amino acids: CASSLQTGPAQYF. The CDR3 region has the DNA TGTGCCAGCAGTCTCCAGACAGGGCCGGCGCAGTACTTC. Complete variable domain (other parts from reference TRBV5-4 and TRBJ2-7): ETGVTQSPTHLIKTRGQQVTLRCSSQSGHNTVSWYQQALGQGPQFIFQYYREEENGRGNFPPRFSGLQFPNYSSELNVNALELDDSALYLCASSLQTGPAQYFGPGTRLTVT.

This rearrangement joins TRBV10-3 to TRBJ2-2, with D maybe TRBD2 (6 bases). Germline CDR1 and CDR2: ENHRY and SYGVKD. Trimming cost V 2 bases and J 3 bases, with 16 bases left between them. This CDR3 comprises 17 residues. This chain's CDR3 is CAISETVSSDHTGELFF. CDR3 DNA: TGTGCCATCAGTGAGACCGTGTCTAGCGATCACACCGGGGAGCTGTTTTTT.

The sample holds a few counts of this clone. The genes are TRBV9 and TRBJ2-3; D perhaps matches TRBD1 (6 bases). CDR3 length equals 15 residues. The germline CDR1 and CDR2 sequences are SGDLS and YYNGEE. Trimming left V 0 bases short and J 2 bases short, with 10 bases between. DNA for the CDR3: TGTGCCAGCAGCGTAGATAGGGGGAACACAGATACGCAGTATTTT. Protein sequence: CASSVDRGNTDTQYF.

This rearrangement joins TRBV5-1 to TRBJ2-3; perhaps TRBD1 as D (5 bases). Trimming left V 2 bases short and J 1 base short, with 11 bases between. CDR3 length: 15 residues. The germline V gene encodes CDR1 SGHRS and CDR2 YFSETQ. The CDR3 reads CASSLAQAGTDTQYF. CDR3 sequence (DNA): TGCGCCAGCAGCTTAGCACAGGCGGGCACAGATACGCAGTATTTT.

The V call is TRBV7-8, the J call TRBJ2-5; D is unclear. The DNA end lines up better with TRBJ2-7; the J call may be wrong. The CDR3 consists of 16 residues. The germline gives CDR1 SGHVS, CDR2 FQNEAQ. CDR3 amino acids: CASSLGVVLDSYEQYF. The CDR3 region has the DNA TGTGCCAGCAGCTTAGGTGTCGTTCTCGACTCCTACGAGCAGTACTTC.

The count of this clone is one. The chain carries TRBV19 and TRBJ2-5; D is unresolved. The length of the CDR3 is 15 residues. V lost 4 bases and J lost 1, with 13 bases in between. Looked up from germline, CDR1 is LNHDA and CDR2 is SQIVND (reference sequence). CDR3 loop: CASSTVGPAQETQYF. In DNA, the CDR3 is TGTGCCAGTAGTACCGTGGGCCCGGCCCAAGAGACCCAGTACTTC.

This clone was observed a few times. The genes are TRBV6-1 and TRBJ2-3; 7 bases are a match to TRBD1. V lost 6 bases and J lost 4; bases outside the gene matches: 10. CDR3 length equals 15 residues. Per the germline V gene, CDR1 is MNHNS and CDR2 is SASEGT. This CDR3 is CASRGLTGFADTQYF. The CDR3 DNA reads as TGTGCCAGCAGGGGATTGACAGGGTTTGCAGATACGCAGTATTTT.

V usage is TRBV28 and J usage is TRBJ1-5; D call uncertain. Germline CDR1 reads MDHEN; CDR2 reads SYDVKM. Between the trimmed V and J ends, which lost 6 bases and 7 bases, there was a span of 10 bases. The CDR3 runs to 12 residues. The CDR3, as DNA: TGTGCCAGCAGGCTTACGGTACAGCCCCAGCATTTT. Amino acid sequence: CASRLTVQPQHF.

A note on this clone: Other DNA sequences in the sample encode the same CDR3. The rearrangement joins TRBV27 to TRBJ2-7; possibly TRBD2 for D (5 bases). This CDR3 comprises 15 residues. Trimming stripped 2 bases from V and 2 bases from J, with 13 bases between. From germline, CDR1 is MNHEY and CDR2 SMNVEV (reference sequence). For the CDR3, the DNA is TGTGCCAGCAGTTTAAGTCGAGCGGCACCCTACGAGCAGTACTTC. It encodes CASSLSRAAPYEQYF.

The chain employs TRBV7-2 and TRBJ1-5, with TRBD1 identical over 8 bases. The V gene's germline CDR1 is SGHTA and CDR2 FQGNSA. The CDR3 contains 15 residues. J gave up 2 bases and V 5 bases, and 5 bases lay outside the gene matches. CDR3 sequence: CASSNGQGRNQPQHF. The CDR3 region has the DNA TGTGCCAGCAGCAACGGACAGGGCCGCAATCAGCCCCAGCATTTT.

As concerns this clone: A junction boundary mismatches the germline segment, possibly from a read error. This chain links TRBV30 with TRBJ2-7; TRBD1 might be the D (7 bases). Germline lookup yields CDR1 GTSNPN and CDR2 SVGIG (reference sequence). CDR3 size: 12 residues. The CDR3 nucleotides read TGTGCCTGGAGTTTGGACAGGAGGGTGAGGGACTTC. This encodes CAWSLDRRVRDF.